The 23 T cell receptor beta chains presented below share a single source sample, sequenced in a study of beta chain features in type 1 diabetes. As every portion of the isolated RNA was reverse transcribed, the sequencing read expressed TCRB transcripts. Produced via immunoSEQ multiplex PCR; TCRdb's table is partial and in-frame only. Here the sample spans around 240,000 clones, 9.6% being singletons. The sequenced sample consisted of naive CD4+ T cells from blood. Every receptor here comes from a woman younger than 35 in good health.

This rearrangement joins TRBV10-3 to TRBJ2-3; 9 nucleotides line up with TRBD2. This CDR3 has 16 amino acids. In germline, CDR1 is ENHRY, CDR2 SYGVKD. V lost 4 bases and J lost 3; bases outside the gene matches: 8. As DNA, the CDR3 is TGTGCCATCAGTGGATATAGCGGGGGATTGACAGATACGCAGTATTTT. Its translation is CAISGYSGGLTDTQYF.

V is TRBV27 and J is TRBJ1-4, with D hard to call. In germline, CDR1 is MNHEY, CDR2 SMNVEV (reference sequence). The length of the CDR3 is 14 residues. Trimming took off 3 bases at V and 10 bases at J, with 15 bases between the two ends. The chain's CDR3 is CASSLIARPVKLFF. CDR3 DNA sequence: TGTGCCAGCAGTTTGATCGCGCGTCCGGTAAAACTGTTTTTT.

The rearrangement uses TRBV5-4 and TRBJ2-3; D is unresolved. Germline-derived CDR1 and CDR2 are SGHNT and YYREEE (reference sequence). The CDR3 has 15 residues. V lost 1 base to trimming and J lost 1 base, with 10 bases between them. The CDR3 nucleotides are TGTGCCAGCAGCTTGTTTAGCTCTGGCACAGATACGCAGTATTTT. This gives the protein CASSLFSSGTDTQYF.

This clone showed up many times. The chain links TRBV27 to TRBJ2-7, with 7 bases aligning to TRBD2. Germline V gene data show CDR1 as MNHEY and CDR2 as SMNVEV (reference sequence). The CDR3 length is 13 residues. V shed 6 bases, J shed 2 bases, and the junction held 4 bases outside the gene matches. The CDR3 bases are TGTGCCAGCAGGCTTAGCGGGCCCTACGAGCAGTACTTC. The encoded protein is CASRLSGPYEQYF.

V usage is TRBV5-1 and J usage is TRBJ2-1, with D perhaps matching TRBD2 (6 bases). The CDR3 contains 18 residues. V lost 8 bases and J lost 10, with 34 bases in between. Per the germline V gene, CDR1 is SGHRS and CDR2 is YFSETQ. The CDR3 loop is CASTFRPGRLGNVAEQFF. The CDR3 DNA is TGCGCCAGTACCTTTCGCCCCGGGAGACTGGGTAATGTAGCGGAGCAGTTCTTC.

V usage is TRBV2 and J usage is TRBJ2-2, with 9 nucleotides matching TRBD1. Germline CDR1 is SNHLY and CDR2 is FYNNEI. This CDR3 spans 16 amino acids. V shed 6 bases and J 4 bases; nucleotides not matched to a gene: 9. The DNA for the CDR3 is TGTGCCAGCAGGATGGGAGACAGGGGGGTCACCGGGGAGCTGTTTTTT. It codes for CASRMGDRGVTGELFF.

This clone has only a few counts. The rearrangement uses TRBV9 and TRBJ2-1, with D perhaps TRBD2 (6 bases). This CDR3 region has 17 residues. CDR1 and CDR2 (germline): SGDLS, YYNGEE. Trimming left V 0 bases short and J 9 bases short, with 22 bases between. The DNA for the CDR3 is TGTGCCAGCAGCGTAGTCGGGAGCGCTGGCTCGGTGGGTGAGCAGTTCTTC. Its protein is CASSVVGSAGSVGEQFF. The full variable domain, in which reference TRBV9 and TRBJ2-1 provide the parts outside the CDR3, is DSGVTQTPKHLITATGQRVTLRCSPRSGDLSVYWYQQSLDQGLQFLIQYYNGEERAKGNILERFSAQQFPDLHSELNLSSLELGDSALYFCASSVVGSAGSVGEQFFGPGTRLTVL.

Only a few counts were recorded for this clone. V usage is TRBV7-9 and J usage is TRBJ2-3; D perhaps matches TRBD1 (5 bases). V was cut by 6 bases and J by 4 bases, with 14 bases left in between. This CDR3 contains 14 residues. Germline V gives CDR1 SEHNR, CDR2 FQNEAQ (reference sequence). The CDR3 sequence: CASSKDTTADTQYF. Here the CDR3 DNA reads TGTGCCAGCAGTAAGGACACCACCGCAGATACGCAGTATTTT.

This chain links TRBV6-1 with TRBJ1-6, with 8 bases lining up with TRBD1. V lost 6 bases, J lost 9 bases, and 7 bases stayed unmatched. The CDR3 is made up of 14 amino acids. Germline V gene sequence: CDR1 MNHNS, CDR2 SASEGT. The CDR3 coding sequence is TGTGCCAGCAGGGACAGGGTAGGAGGTTCACCCCTCCACTTT. Translation gives CASRDRVGGSPLHF.

This clone was counted between two and nine times. V gene TRBV9 combines with J gene TRBJ2-3; 7 bases map to TRBD1. Unmatched junction bases numbered 10, after V lost 3 bases and J lost 0 bases. From germline, CDR1 is SGDLS and CDR2 YYNGEE. The CDR3 sequence is 17 residues long. The chain's CDR3 is CASSGTSGQASTDTQYF. In nucleotides, the CDR3 is TGTGCCAGCAGCGGAACGTCAGGACAGGCTAGCACAGATACGCAGTATTTT. Together with reference TRBV9 and TRBJ2-3, the CDR3 gives the full variable domain: DSGVTQTPKHLITATGQRVTLRCSPRSGDLSVYWYQQSLDQGLQFLIQYYNGEERAKGNILERFSAQQFPDLHSELNLSSLELGDSALYFCASSGTSGQASTDTQYFGPGTRLTVL.

This clone has more than one count but fewer than ten. The chain carries TRBV29-1 and TRBJ2-2; TRBD1 matches at 8 bases. Germline CDR1 and CDR2: SQVTM and ANQGSEA. The CDR3 is 14 residues long. The V gene end was trimmed by 6 bases and the J gene end by 5 bases; junction bases not matched to a gene: 8. The CDR3 coding sequence is TGCAGCGTCCGGACAGGGCCGCAGACCGGGGAGCTGTTTTTT. Translated, it gives CSVRTGPQTGELFF.

The genes are TRBV21-1 and TRBJ1-1; TRBD1 reflects the table's D call only, with no check against the DNA. TRBV21-1 is described as a pseudogene. This CDR3 region has 16 residues. The CDR3 is CASSVRDRGMNTEAFF. The CDR3 DNA sequence: TGTGCCAGCAGCGTCCGGGACAGGGGGATGAACACTGAAGCTTTCTTT.

This clone has a handful of counts. The chain couples TRBV7-8 to TRBJ1-2; no firm D call. The germline V and J ends were trimmed by 4 bases and 4 bases, with 19 bases remaining between them. In germline, CDR1 is SGHVS, CDR2 FQNEAQ. This CDR3 has 16 amino acids. The CDR3 sequence: CASSSSFGETGYGYTF. DNA of the CDR3: TGTGCCAGCAGCTCCAGTTTTGGGGAGACTGGCTATGGCTACACCTTC.

This clone was seen a handful of times. This chain connects TRBV5-1 to TRBJ2-7; the match to TRBD1 covers 10 bases. Germline trimming cut 2 bases from V and 5 bases from J; bases unmatched to any gene: 4. Germline CDR1 is SGHRS and CDR2 is YFSETQ. The CDR3 is 14 residues long. CDR3 loop: CASSFYGTGDEQYF. The CDR3 nucleotides are TGCGCCAGCAGCTTCTACGGGACAGGGGACGAGCAGTACTTC. Complete variable domain (other parts from reference TRBV5-1 and TRBJ2-7): KAGVTQTPRYLIKTRGQQVTLSCSPISGHRSVSWYQQTPGQGLQFLFEYFSETQRNKGNFPGRFSGRQFSNSRSEMNVSTLELGDSALYLCASSFYGTGDEQYFGPGTRLTVT.

The gene calls are TRBV18 and TRBJ1-1; possible D gene TRBD1, 6 bases. The V gene lost 2 bases and the J gene lost 2 bases, with 15 bases spanning the gap. Looked up from germline, CDR1 is KGHSH and CDR2 is LQKENI. CDR3 size: 16 residues. In DNA, the CDR3 is TGTGCCAGCTCACCAATTGAAGGGGGGGGTAACACTGAAGCTTTCTTT. This sequence encodes CASSPIEGGGNTEAFF.

This chain links TRBV6-4 with TRBJ2-3, with a tentative D call TRBD1 (5 bases). CDR1 and CDR2 from the germline V gene are MRHNA and SNTAGT. The V gene lost 5 bases and the J gene lost 2 bases, with 8 bases spanning the gap. CDR3 length: 13 residues. The DNA of the CDR3 is TGTGCCAGCAGTCCAGGGTACACAGATACGCAGTATTTT. This encodes CASSPGYTDTQYF.

This clone has just a few counts. This rearrangement joins TRBV11-2 to TRBJ2-7; 8 bases map to TRBD1. V shed 5 bases and J 6 bases; nucleotides not matched to a gene: 3. The CDR3 length is 12 residues. CDR1 is SGHAT and CDR2 is FQNNGV in the germline V gene. CDR3 loop: CASSKDRGEQYF. The CDR3 bases are TGTGCCAGCAGCAAAGACAGGGGCGAGCAGTACTTC. The complete variable domain, with remaining parts taken from reference TRBV11-2 and TRBJ2-7, reads EAGVAQSPRYKIIEKRQSVAFWCNPISGHATLYWYQQILGQGPKLLIQFQNNGVVDDSQLPKDRFSAERLKGVDSTLKIQPAKLEDSAVYLCASSKDRGEQYFGPGTRLTVT.

This clone was counted only a few times. The chain has TRBV5-1 and TRBJ2-7; TRBD2 aligns across 10 bases. The CDR3 loop spans 16 amino acids. The V and J ends lost 0 bases and 5 bases, in that order; junction bases with no gene match: 8. Germline V lookup: CDR1 SGHRS, CDR2 YFSETQ. CDR3 sequence (DNA): TGCGCCAGCAGCTTGGCCCTAGCGGGAGCGAGAGACGAGCAGTACTTC. Protein: CASSLALAGARDEQYF.

This clone was recorded a few times. The chain has TRBV7-8 and TRBJ2-5; TRBD2 aligns across 7 bases. Per germline, CDR1 SGHVS and CDR2 FQNEAQ. The CDR3 runs to 15 residues. After removal of 3 bases from V and 2 bases from J, the junction contained 6 bases not matched to a gene. The CDR3 DNA follows: TGTGCCAGCAGCTTCTTAGCGGGTGATCAAGAGACCCAGTACTTC. Translated: CASSFLAGDQETQYF.

The J gene is TRBJ1-2, the V gene TRBV18; 7 nucleotides agree with TRBD1. The germline gives CDR1 KGHSH, CDR2 LQKENI. Trimming cost V 4 bases and J 0 bases; bases outside gene matches: 8. There are 16 residues in the CDR3. The CDR3 nucleotides are TGTGCCAGCTCACTGGGGACAGATATATCTAACTATGGCTACACCTTC. It translates to CASSLGTDISNYGYTF.

The chain uses TRBV5-1 and TRBJ1-1; tentative D call: TRBD1 (5 bases). This CDR3 comprises 15 residues. The V gene lost 0 bases and the J gene lost 1 base, with 10 bases spanning the gap. Per germline, CDR1 SGHRS and CDR2 YFSETQ. This CDR3 reads CASSLDGGPNTEAFF. The CDR3 nucleotides read TGCGCCAGCAGCTTGGACGGGGGACCGAACACTGAAGCTTTCTTT.

This clone was observed a handful of times. The gene calls are TRBV5-6 and TRBJ2-1; D unresolved. The CDR3 runs to 11 residues. The germline V and J ends were trimmed by 1 base and 7 bases, with 3 bases remaining between them. Germline V lookup: CDR1 SGHDT, CDR2 YYEEEE. The CDR3 DNA sequence: TGTGCCAGCAGCTTGCTTAATGAGCAGTTCTTC. Translation: CASSLLNEQFF.

A single count supports this clone. The chain uses TRBV5-4 and TRBJ1-2, with a possible D match to TRBD1 (5 bases). The ends were cut back, 4 bases at V and 4 bases at J, with 17 bases in the middle. Germline loops: CDR1 SGHNT, CDR2 YYREEE (reference sequence). The CDR3 has 15 amino acids. The CDR3 protein is CASSVLLGTGYGYTF. The DNA for the CDR3 is TGTGCCAGCAGCGTCCTTCTAGGGACTGGCTATGGCTACACCTTC.